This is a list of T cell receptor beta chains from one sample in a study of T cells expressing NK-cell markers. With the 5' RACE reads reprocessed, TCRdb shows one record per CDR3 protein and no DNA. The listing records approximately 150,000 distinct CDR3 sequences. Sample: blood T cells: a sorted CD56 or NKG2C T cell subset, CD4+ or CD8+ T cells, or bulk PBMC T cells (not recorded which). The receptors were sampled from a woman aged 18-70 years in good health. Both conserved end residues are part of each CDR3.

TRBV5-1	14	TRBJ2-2	CASRSAANTGELFF
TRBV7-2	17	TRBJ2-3	CASSEKNPGLAVYTQYF
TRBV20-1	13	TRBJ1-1	CSAKGTGISEAFF
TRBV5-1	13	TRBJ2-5	CASSLGLGETQYF
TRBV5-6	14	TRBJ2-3	CASSLGLREGTQYF
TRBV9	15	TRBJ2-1	CASSFLAGPYNEQFF
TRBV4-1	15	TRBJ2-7	CASSQARRTSYEQYF
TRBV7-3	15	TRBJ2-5	CASSLGTLAGETQYF
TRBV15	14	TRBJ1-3	CATSGRHSGNTIYF
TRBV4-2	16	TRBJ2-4	CASSQGKEVGRNIQYF
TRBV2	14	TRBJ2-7	CASTVGTGPYEQYF
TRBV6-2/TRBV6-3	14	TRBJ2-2	CASSYLREFGELFF
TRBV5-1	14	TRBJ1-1	CASSSYSKNTEAFF
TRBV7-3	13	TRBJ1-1	CASSSFQGGEAFF
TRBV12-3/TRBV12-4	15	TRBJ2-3	CASSFTGLSTDTQYF
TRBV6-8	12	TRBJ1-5	CANAGGNQPQHF
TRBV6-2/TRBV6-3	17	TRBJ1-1	CASSYTLDRWMNTEAFF
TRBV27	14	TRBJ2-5	CASSPSKSQETQYF
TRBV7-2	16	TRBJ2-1	CASSPHGLAGSNEQFF
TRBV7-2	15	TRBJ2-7	CASSLGSGGAYEQYF